The present entry profiles one T cell receptor beta chain with its context. The antigen is not known. The data derive from a study of cytomegalovirus exposure and HLA in healthy donors. Whole-study results and caveats: Other equally common chains were less clonally expanded than HLA-associated TCR beta chains, a later analysis showed. It was assumed in the presence/absence analyses that sequencing depth was roughly uniform across donors. Previously analyzed data showed that most TCR beta V segments were productive at a frequency of about 87% or about 30%.

The PCR was carried out with 60 Vbeta primers and 13 Jbeta primers. Using immunoSEQ multiplex PCR, the repertoire was profiled, and TCRdb retains in-frame clones only, with some absent. In the table there are approximately 190,000 clones, 80% to 85% of which are singletons. The ends lost 9 bases at V and 5 bases at J; junction bases unmatched: 15. This CDR3 is built from 16 residues. Germline CDR1 and CDR2: LNHDA and SQIVND (reference sequence). The TCR originated in a man aged 40-49 years in good health and CMV-seropositive. The sample comprised PBMCs. The chain joins TRBV19 to TRBJ1-1; 10 nucleotides match TRBD1. The CDR3 region is CASKGMMGQGQTEAFF. The CDR3 DNA is TGTGCCAGCAAAGGGATGATGGGACAGGGGCAGACTGAAGCTTTCTTT.